A selection of T cell receptor beta chains follows, all from one sample in a study of T cells in Graves' hyperthyroidism and ophthalmopathy. TCRdb re-derived calls from the multiplex PCR reads in MiXCR, one entry per CDR3 protein. The sample records about 740,000 distinct CDR3 sequences, 14% being singletons. Source material: blood. Receptor source: a woman younger than 35 with Graves' hyperthyroidism. Both conserved end residues are part of each CDR3. The order of the fields is clone size, V gene, J gene, D gene, CDR3 DNA, CDR3 protein. D genes are given only for firm matches. Size tells how often a clone was seen (once, few, many) or the class of an expanded clone, and some rows leave it out.

many	TRBV10-3	TRBJ2-1	TRBD2	TGTGCCGTTATGGGACTAGCAGACTACAATGAGCAGTTCTTC	CAVMGLADYNEQFF
once	TRBV6-1	TRBJ2-1	TRBD2	TGTGCCAGCAGTCAAATCGGGACTAGCGGTTACAATGAGCAGTTCTTC	CASSQIGTSGYNEQFF
many	TRBV27	TRBJ2-2	TRBD1	TGTGCCAGCACCCTCCAACTCACAGGGGACACCGGGGAGCTGTTTTTT	CASTLQLTGDTGELFF
few	TRBV14	TRBJ2-1	TRBD2	TGTGCCAGCAGCCAAGGAGTAACAGCGGGAGGTTGGAACAATGAGCAGTTCTTC	CASSQGVTAGGWNNEQFF
few	TRBV29-1	TRBJ2-1	.	TGCAGCGTTGTATATTGGGGCGGATATGAGCAGTTCTTC	CSVVYWGGYEQFF
many	TRBV7-2	TRBJ2-5	.	TGTGCCAGCAGCTTATCCAGGGGCCAAGAGACCCAGTACTTC	CASSLSRGQETQYF
many	TRBV27	TRBJ2-3	.	TGTGCCAGCAGTTTATCCCCCAGGGGAGATACGCAGTATTTT	CASSLSPRGDTQYF
many	TRBV12-3/TRBV12-4	TRBJ2-7	TRBD1	TGTGCCAGCAGTTGGACAGGGGGCGTCGACGAGCAGTACTTC	CASSWTGGVDEQYF
.	TRBV7-2	TRBJ1-3	.	TGTGCCAGCAGCTTGCGGATGGGAAACACCATATATTTT	CASSLRMGNTIYF
few	TRBV9	TRBJ2-1	TRBD2	TGTGCCAGCAGCGTAGGTGGTAGCGGGAGCTTCCAGTTCTTC	CASSVGGSGSFQFF
.	TRBV4-3	TRBJ2-3	TRBD1	TGCGCCAGCAGCCCAAGGGGGCTAGATACAGATACGCAGTATTTT	CASSPRGLDTDTQYF
.	TRBV6-1	TRBJ2-1	TRBD2	TGTGCCAGCGGACCGGGACTAGCGGGAGAGGTCAGCTCCTACAATGAGCAGTTCTTC	CASGPGLAGEVSSYNEQFF
few	TRBV6-1	TRBJ1-5	.	TGTGCCAGCAGTTACAGCGGACCGAATAATCAGCCCCAGCATTTT	CASSYSGPNNQPQHF
many	TRBV29-1	TRBJ2-3	.	TGCAGCGTCCTAACGGCCAGCACTAGCACAGATACGCAGTATTTT	CSVLTASTSTDTQYF
.	TRBV7-9	TRBJ2-2	.	TGTGCCAGCAGCTTTCTCGCGTTTCGGAACACCGGGGAGCTGTTTTTT	CASSFLAFRNTGELFF
.	TRBV30	TRBJ1-2	TRBD1	TGTGCCTGGAGTCCACCCGGGACAGGGGGTAGGCTGGGCTACACCTTC	CAWSPPGTGGRLGYTF
.	TRBV13	TRBJ2-1	TRBD2	TGTGCCAGCAGCCTTACCAGAAGCGGGAGGTCCAACAATGAGCAGTTCTTC	CASSLTRSGRSNNEQFF
few	TRBV4-2	TRBJ2-1	.	TGTGCCAGCAGCCAACCCGAAAGTATAGAGCAGTTCTTC	CASSQPESIEQFF
.	TRBV20-1	TRBJ2-7	TRBD2	TGCAGTGCTAGAGGCAGTCCAGCGGGAGGTACTGTCTACGAGCAGTACTTC	CSARGSPAGGTVYEQYF
few	TRBV6-2/TRBV6-3	TRBJ2-7	.	TGTGCCAGCAGCCACCGGGACTCCGCCTTCTACGAGCAGTACTTC	CASSHRDSAFYEQYF
many	TRBV7-4	TRBJ2-3	TRBD1	TGTGCCAGCAGCCACACAGGGGCGAGGGATACGCAGTATTTT	CASSHTGARDTQYF
many	TRBV28	TRBJ1-6	.	TGTGCCAGCAGTCTCAGGGCAGGGGCCCATTCACCCCTCCACTTT	CASSLRAGAHSPLHF
many	TRBV24-1	TRBJ2-1	TRBD1	TGTGCCACCAGTCGACAGGGCTGGAATGAGCAGTTCTTC	CATSRQGWNEQFF